Each of the 27 T cell receptor beta chains below was sequenced from the same sample in a study of regulatory T cells in long-lasting Graves disease. Arm-PCR of CDR3 regions and iRepertoire HTBI primers were the basis on which TCR beta libraries were built. TCRdb fed the multiplex PCR reads into MiXCR, producing one record per CDR3 protein. Of 580,000 or so distinct CDR3 sequences in the sample, roughly a sixth were seen once. Indicated time point: newly diagnosed GD, antithyroid drugs for less than 3 months. Extracted RNA from PBMCs served as the source of the TCR library. The data were also submitted as part of a second study, on T cells in Graves' hyperthyroidism and ophthalmopathy.

Sequencing was performed on peripheral blood mononuclear cells (PBMCs), taken at new diagnosis, from a patient treated with antithyroid drugs. These TCRs come from a man aged 18 to 30 with Graves disease.

In this sample, this clonotype turned up many times. V is TRBV5-5 and J is TRBJ2-7; D call uncertain. The CDR3 is made up of 13 amino acids. The germline gives CDR1 SGHKS, CDR2 YYEKEE (reference sequence). Trimming took off 7 bases at V and 0 bases at J, with 11 bases between the two ends. The CDR3 protein is CASGITFSYEQYF. In nucleotides, the CDR3 is TGTGCCAGCGGCATAACATTCTCCTACGAGCAGTACTTC.

This clonotype was counted between two and nine times. J is TRBJ1-2 and V is TRBV28, with D possibly being TRBD1 (5 bases). Germline V lookup: CDR1 MDHEN, CDR2 SYDVKM. V dropped 1 base and J dropped 2 bases, with 11 bases sitting between them. The CDR3 has 15 amino acids. The CDR3 DNA is TGTGCCAGCAGTTTATTTCCGGACACCAACTATGGCTACACCTTC. Amino acids: CASSLFPDTNYGYTF.

V is TRBV9 and J is TRBJ1-2; D is possibly TRBD1 (5 bases). The V end lost 3 bases, the J end lost 4 bases, and 10 bases lay between the germline ends. CDR3 length: 13 amino acids. Germline values: CDR1 SGDLS, CDR2 YYNGEE. DNA of the CDR3: TGTGCCAGCAGCGCCAGGGTCGGCTATGGCTACACCTTC. Protein product: CASSARVGYGYTF.

This clonotype has at least ten counts. V is TRBV6-5 and J is TRBJ2-3; no clear D. The V gene's germline CDR1 is MNHEY and CDR2 SVGAGI. V was cut by 2 bases and J by 0 bases, with 12 bases left in between. The CDR3 has 16 amino acids. CDR3 amino acids: CASSYQDWYSTDTQYF. As DNA, the CDR3 is TGTGCCAGCAGTTACCAAGACTGGTATAGCACAGATACGCAGTATTTT.

The V call is TRBV9, the J call TRBJ2-2, with a possible D match to TRBD2 (5 bases). The CDR3 is 16 amino acids. Germline CDR1 reads SGDLS; CDR2 reads YYNGEE. With 2 bases removed from V and 1 base from J, the gap between germline ends came to 12 bases. The CDR3 DNA is TGTGCCAGCAGCGTCTCAAGCGGCCTGAACACCGGGGAGCTGTTTTTT. Translating gives CASSVSSGLNTGELFF.

This clonotype was observed a handful of times. The V and J genes are TRBV13 and TRBJ1-2, with TRBD1 matching 9 bases. The CDR3 has 15 amino acids. V shed 5 bases, J shed 2 bases, and the junction held 6 bases outside the gene matches. Looked up from germline, CDR1 is PRHDT and CDR2 is FYEKMQ (reference sequence). In nucleotides, the CDR3 is TGTGCCAGCAGCAAAAACAGGGGGCGCAACTATGGCTACACCTTC. Protein sequence: CASSKNRGRNYGYTF.

This clonotype was seen only a few times. V is TRBV9 and J is TRBJ2-1, with 13 bases that match TRBD2. V was clipped by 2 bases and J by 14 bases; unmatched bases: 13. The CDR3 has 16 amino acids. Germline loops: CDR1 SGDLS, CDR2 YYNGEE. The CDR3 nucleotides are TGTGCCAGCAGCGTCCTCGGAGGGACTAGCGGGGTGCGGAAGTTCTTC. As protein: CASSVLGGTSGVRKFF.

This clonotype was counted between two and nine times. This chain connects TRBV6-1 to TRBJ1-3, with D unresolved. The CDR3 has 16 residues. Trimming cost V 6 bases and J 2 bases, with 17 bases left between them. Germline V gene lookup returns CDR1 MNHNS and CDR2 SASEGT. CDR3 amino acids: CASRLSPGGPGNTIYF. The CDR3 bases are TGTGCCAGCAGATTAAGTCCCGGAGGGCCTGGAAACACCATATATTTT.

This clonotype was seen more than once but under ten times. The chain uses TRBV5-5 and TRBJ2-3; 7 nucleotides match TRBD1. V was pared by 5 bases and J by 1 base, with 16 bases of the junction left unmatched. The germline V gene has CDR1 SGHKS and CDR2 YYEKEE (reference sequence). The CDR3 covers 18 residues. CDR3 amino acids: CASRFGAPRQGGTDTQYF. Here the CDR3 DNA reads TGTGCCAGCAGGTTCGGGGCGCCAAGACAGGGCGGCACAGATACGCAGTATTTT.

This clonotype was seen many times. The genes are TRBV28 and TRBJ1-2; 8 positions match TRBD1. The J segment lost 3 bases and the V segment lost 7 bases, leaving 10 bases of the junction unmatched. The CDR3 length is 15 residues. The germline CDR1 and CDR2 sequences are MDHEN and SYDVKM. The CDR3 DNA is TGTGCCAGCAATACCGGGACAGGCAGGGACTATGGCTACACCTTC. Its protein is CASNTGTGRDYGYTF.

With regard to this clonotype: This may be a read error: a much more frequent sequence differs by one nucleotide. The CDR3: CASSLKSTDTQYF. The CDR3 nucleotides are TGTGCCAGCAGCTTAAAGAGCACAGATACGCAGTATTTT. The chain recombines TRBV7-6 with TRBJ2-3; D is unresolved. Germline V gene sequence: CDR1 SGHVS, CDR2 FNYEAQ. The CDR3 extends over 13 amino acids. V was pared by 2 bases and J by 0 bases, with 3 bases between.

This clonotype was recorded at least ten times. J is TRBJ2-3 and V is TRBV3-1; TRBD2 matches at 8 bases. CDR3 length: 16 amino acids. Trimming at V came to 3 bases and at J to 3 bases, leaving 8 bases not matched to a gene. Germline CDR1 and CDR2: LGHDT and YNNKEL (reference sequence). DNA of the CDR3: TGTGCCAGCAGCCAGTCGGGAGGGCCTCGAACAGATACGCAGTATTTT. Its translation is CASSQSGGPRTDTQYF.

This clonotype came up many times. This rearrangement joins TRBV7-8 to TRBJ2-2; D is perhaps TRBD2 (6 bases). Per the germline V gene, CDR1 is SGHVS and CDR2 is FQNEAQ. With 5 bases removed from V and 4 bases from J, the gap between germline ends came to 11 bases. This CDR3 contains 14 residues. CDR3 in amino acids: CASSLNGGTGELFF. The CDR3, as DNA: TGTGCCAGCAGCCTGAACGGGGGCACCGGGGAGCTGTTTTTT.

This clonotype was detected ten times or more. The V gene is TRBV20-1, the J gene TRBJ1-5; a possible D gene is TRBD1 (5 bases). Germline loops: CDR1 DFQATT, CDR2 SNEGSKA (reference sequence). With 6 bases removed from V and 0 bases from J, the gap between germline ends came to 9 bases. The CDR3 loop spans 13 amino acids. CDR3 DNA: TGCAGTGCCTCTGACAGTAGCAATCAGCCCCAGCATTTT. This gives the protein CSASDSSNQPQHF.

This clonotype was detected ten times or more. CDR3 in amino acids: CASSLGGGLEAEAFF. DNA for the CDR3: TGTGCCAGCAGCTTAGGAGGTGGGCTCGAGGCTGAAGCTTTCTTT. This rearrangement joins TRBV7-2 to TRBJ1-1; D is ambiguous. Looked up from germline, CDR1 is SGHTA and CDR2 is FQGNSA. The V gene lost 1 base and the J gene lost 6 bases, with 15 bases spanning the gap. This CDR3 spans 15 amino acids.

This clonotype was counted between two and nine times. V gene TRBV9 combines with J gene TRBJ1-2; 7 bases match TRBD1. Per germline, CDR1 SGDLS and CDR2 YYNGEE. The CDR3 is 13 residues long. J lost 4 bases, V lost 9 bases, and 9 bases had no gene match. The chain's CDR3 is CAIGGGAAYGYTF. CDR3 DNA: TGTGCCATCGGAGGGGGCGCCGCCTATGGCTACACCTTC.

This chain connects TRBV29-1 to TRBJ2-7; D might be TRBD2 (6 bases). CDR1 is SQVTM and CDR2 is ANQGSEA in the germline V gene. V dropped 5 bases and J dropped 3 bases, with 14 bases sitting between them. The CDR3 loop spans 13 amino acids. CDR3 in amino acids: CSVSVGLNYEQYF. The DNA for the CDR3 is TGCAGCGTTAGTGTAGGACTAAACTACGAGCAGTACTTC.

This clonotype has only a few counts. This rearrangement joins TRBV4-1 to TRBJ2-3, with 7 positions matching TRBD1. The CDR3 runs 18 residues. V gave up 4 bases and J gave up 1 base; unmatched junction bases: 14. The germline V gene encodes CDR1 MGHRA and CDR2 YSYEKL. DNA for the CDR3: TGCGCCAGCAGCCTAGATCAACAGGGGATGTATGGCACAGATACGCAGTATTTT. Translation: CASSLDQQGMYGTDTQYF.

This clonotype was picked up a small number of times. The chain employs TRBV4-2 and TRBJ2-7, with 7 bases identical to TRBD1. Germline V gene lookup returns CDR1 LGHNA and CDR2 YNFKEQ. The CDR3 sequence is 14 residues long. Trimming at V came to 4 bases and at J to 7 bases, leaving 10 bases not matched to a gene. CDR3 DNA: TGTGCCAGCAGCCGGAATACAGGGGAAGGTGAGCAGTACTTC. This encodes CASSRNTGEGEQYF.

The chain links TRBV29-1 to TRBJ1-1, with D uncertain. The CDR3 is 12 amino acids. Looked up from germline, CDR1 is SQVTM and CDR2 is ANQGSEA. CDR3 nucleotide sequence: TGCACCGACTTCAGCTGGAACACTGAAGCTTTCTTT. Residues: CTDFSWNTEAFF.

There are a few counts of this clonotype. The rearrangement links TRBV12-3 or TRBV12-4 to TRBJ2-5; 7 positions agree with TRBD1. This CDR3 contains 14 residues. The V gene end was trimmed by 6 bases and the J gene end by 1 base; junction bases not matched to a gene: 5. In DNA, the CDR3 is TGTGCCAGCAGACCCGGACAGGCCCAAGAGACCCAGTACTTC. It specifies CASRPGQAQETQYF.

CDR3 sequence: CAWSNRNEQFF. The CDR3 nucleotides are TGTGCCTGGAGTAACCGCAATGAGCAGTTCTTC. The J gene is TRBJ2-1, the V gene TRBV30; no definite D call. V was trimmed by 2 bases and J by 6 bases, leaving 5 bases between them. Germline-derived CDR1 and CDR2 are GTSNPN and SVGIG (reference sequence). The CDR3 totals 11 residues.

This clonotype has a handful of counts. CDR3 protein: CASSTKAQPQHF. For the CDR3, the DNA is TGTGCCAGCAGTACAAAGGCTCAGCCCCAGCATTTT. The V and J genes are TRBV6-1 and TRBJ1-5; D uncertain. CDR3 length: 12 amino acids. The V end was cut by 5 bases, the J end by 6 bases, with 8 bases between. The germline gives CDR1 MNHNS, CDR2 SASEGT.

At least ten counts were recorded for this clonotype. The V and J genes are TRBV5-1 and TRBJ2-3; no clear D gene. Germline V CDR1 and CDR2: SGHRS, YFSETQ. This CDR3 spans 12 amino acids. With 1 base removed from V and 9 bases from J, the gap between germline ends came to 9 bases. Here the CDR3 DNA reads TGCGCCAGCAGCTTGTTGGAGAGAACGCAGTATTTT. Protein sequence: CASSLLERTQYF.

In its sample, this clonotype was seen a few times. This rearrangement joins TRBV29-1 to TRBJ2-1; 14 nucleotides align to TRBD2. Germline trimming cut 7 bases from V and 9 bases from J; bases unmatched to any gene: 8. This CDR3 comprises 14 residues. Germline CDR1 reads SQVTM; CDR2 reads ANQGSEA. CDR3: CSAWTSGRRGEQFF. DNA for the CDR3: TGCAGCGCGTGGACTAGCGGGAGGAGAGGTGAGCAGTTCTTC.

This clonotype has a count of ten or more. The V and J genes are TRBV20-1 and TRBJ2-1, with 14 bases aligning to TRBD2. V was clipped by 5 bases and J by 7 bases; unmatched bases: 4. From germline, CDR1 is DFQATT and CDR2 SNEGSKA (reference sequence). The CDR3 is made up of 14 amino acids. CDR3 region: CSAPGLAGDNEQFF. CDR3 nucleotide sequence: TGCAGTGCTCCGGGACTAGCGGGAGATAATGAGCAGTTCTTC.

This clonotype was detected ten times or more. The V and J genes are TRBV20-1 and TRBJ1-2; D might be TRBD1 (5 bases). The CDR3 length is 13 residues. The V end lost 3 bases, the J end lost 8 bases, and 16 bases lay between the germline ends. Germline CDR1 reads DFQATT; CDR2 reads SNEGSKA (reference sequence). The CDR3, as DNA: TGCAGTGCTAGGAGAGGCAGGGTCGGGGGCTACACCTTC. It specifies CSARRGRVGGYTF.